Listed below are T cell receptor beta chains from one sample, sequenced in a study of CD8+CD57+ T cells in acquired aplastic anemia. TCRdb re-analysed the reads in MiXCR, keeping a single row per CDR3 protein. Of about 210,000 distinct CDR3 sequences listed, approximately 35% were seen once; the top ten hold roughly 1.1%. Sample: sorted CD4+, CD8+, or CD8+CD57+ T cells (not recorded which) from PBMCs. The origin of the receptors is a human donor in good health, serving as a control. Both conserved end residues are part of each CDR3. A D gene is named only where the DNA matches it firmly. Expanded clones get a size class; other rows say once, few or many, or leave the size out.

clone_size: many
v_call: TRBV2
d_call: -
j_call: TRBJ1-2
cdr3_aa: CASSFGASYGYTF
cdr3_nt: TGTGCCAGCAGTTTCGGGGCCTCCTATGGCTACACCTTC

clone_size: -
v_call: TRBV7-9
d_call: -
j_call: TRBJ1-6
cdr3_aa: CASSILAGNSPLHF
cdr3_nt: TGTGCCAGCAGCATACTAGCGGGGAATTCACCCCTCCACTTT

clone_size: -
v_call: TRBV19
d_call: -
j_call: TRBJ2-5
cdr3_aa: CASSTDLTGAQYF
cdr3_nt: TGTGCCAGTAGTACTGACCTCACCGGGGCCCAGTACTTC

clone_size: many
v_call: TRBV11-1
d_call: -
j_call: TRBJ2-1
cdr3_aa: CASGSTRYNEQFF
cdr3_nt: TGTGCCAGCGGGTCGACGCGATACAATGAGCAGTTCTTC

clone_size: -
v_call: TRBV11-2
d_call: -
j_call: TRBJ2-3
cdr3_aa: CASSLETRTDTQYF
cdr3_nt: TGTGCCAGCAGCTTAGAGACTAGGACAGATACGCAGTATTTT

clone_size: few
v_call: TRBV18
d_call: TRBD1
j_call: TRBJ1-1
cdr3_aa: CASSPRDRDRAFF
cdr3_nt: TGTGCCAGCTCACCTAGGGACAGGGATCGCGCTTTCTTT

clone_size: -
v_call: TRBV10-1
d_call: TRBD1
j_call: TRBJ2-7
cdr3_aa: CASSEGTGVEQYF
cdr3_nt: TGCGCCAGCAGTGAGGGGACAGGGGTGGAGCAGTACTTC

clone_size: many
v_call: TRBV10-3
d_call: -
j_call: TRBJ1-2
cdr3_aa: CAISAGEGYGYTF
cdr3_nt: TGTGCCATCAGCGCAGGGGAGGGCTATGGCTACACCTTC

clone_size: few
v_call: TRBV7-2
d_call: -
j_call: TRBJ2-6
cdr3_aa: CASSRSSGGPGGANVLTF
cdr3_nt: TGTGCCAGCAGCCGCTCAAGCGGAGGACCGGGAGGGGCCAACGTCCTGACTTTC

clone_size: -
v_call: TRBV10-3
d_call: -
j_call: TRBJ2-1
cdr3_aa: CAISETQGDERFF
cdr3_nt: TGTGCCATCAGTGAGACCCAGGGAGATGAGCGGTTCTTC

clone_size: -
v_call: TRBV27
d_call: TRBD1
j_call: TRBJ2-1
cdr3_aa: CASTGFGTGSYNEQFF
cdr3_nt: TGTGCCAGCACCGGATTCGGGACAGGGTCGTACAATGAGCAGTTCTTC

clone_size: few
v_call: TRBV6-1
d_call: TRBD2
j_call: TRBJ2-1
cdr3_aa: CASSLLAGGRFNEQFF
cdr3_nt: TGTGCCAGCAGTCTACTGGCCGGGGGGAGGTTTAATGAGCAGTTCTTC

clone_size: -
v_call: TRBV2
d_call: -
j_call: TRBJ2-5
cdr3_aa: CASMIFQETQYF
cdr3_nt: TGTGCCAGCATGATCTTTCAAGAGACCCAGTACTTC

clone_size: -
v_call: TRBV19
d_call: -
j_call: TRBJ1-1
cdr3_aa: CASMREGLMTEAFF
cdr3_nt: TGTGCCAGTATGAGAGAGGGCTTGATGACTGAAGCTTTCTTT

clone_size: -
v_call: TRBV6-1
d_call: -
j_call: TRBJ2-3
cdr3_aa: CASGGPGVSTDTQYF
cdr3_nt: TGTGCCAGCGGAGGACCAGGCGTCTCCACAGATACGCAGTATTTT

clone_size: few
v_call: TRBV13
d_call: -
j_call: TRBJ2-3
cdr3_aa: CASSLEGFVSTDTQYF
cdr3_nt: TGTGCCAGCAGCTTAGAGGGGTTCGTCAGCACAGATACGCAGTATTTT

clone_size: few
v_call: TRBV10-1
d_call: -
j_call: TRBJ2-7
cdr3_aa: CASSDGGGSEQYF
cdr3_nt: TGCGCCAGCAGTGATGGAGGGGGCTCCGAGCAGTACTTC

clone_size: many
v_call: TRBV2
d_call: TRBD1
j_call: TRBJ2-7
cdr3_aa: CASKKQGGTSYEQYF
cdr3_nt: TGTGCCAGCAAAAAACAAGGGGGCACCTCCTACGAGCAGTACTTC

clone_size: many
v_call: TRBV9
d_call: TRBD1
j_call: TRBJ1-3
cdr3_aa: CASSPGIGGNTIYF
cdr3_nt: TGTGCCAGCAGCCCAGGGATAGGGGGCAACACCATATATTTT

clone_size: -
v_call: TRBV5-1
d_call: -
j_call: TRBJ1-2
cdr3_aa: CASSLADKLQGSGYTF
cdr3_nt: TGCGCCAGCAGCCTGGCTGATAAACTCCAGGGGAGTGGCTACACCTTC

clone_size: many
v_call: TRBV5-5
d_call: -
j_call: TRBJ1-6
cdr3_aa: CASSFNRERTPLHF
cdr3_nt: TGTGCCAGCAGCTTCAACAGGGAACGGACACCCCTCCACTTT

clone_size: many
v_call: TRBV9
d_call: TRBD1
j_call: TRBJ2-3
cdr3_aa: CASSAWTGSTDTQYF
cdr3_nt: TGTGCCAGCAGCGCATGGACAGGCAGCACAGATACGCAGTATTTT

clone_size: -
v_call: TRBV24-1
d_call: TRBD1
j_call: TRBJ2-3
cdr3_aa: CASNPGQGPESTDTQYF
cdr3_nt: TGTGCCAGCAATCCGGGACAGGGCCCCGAAAGCACAGATACGCAGTATTTT

clone_size: -
v_call: TRBV28
d_call: -
j_call: TRBJ1-2
cdr3_aa: CASGAGGNYGYTF
cdr3_nt: TGTGCCAGCGGGGCCGGGGGGAACTATGGCTACACCTTC

clone_size: many
v_call: TRBV7-2
d_call: TRBD1
j_call: TRBJ1-5
cdr3_aa: CASSLGTGVQPQHF
cdr3_nt: TGTGCCAGCAGCTTAGGTACAGGGGTCCAGCCCCAGCATTTT

clone_size: many
v_call: TRBV20-1
d_call: -
j_call: TRBJ2-7
cdr3_aa: CSARDPDGRYEQYF
cdr3_nt: TGCAGTGCTAGAGATCCGGACGGAAGATACGAGCAGTACTTC

clone_size: many
v_call: TRBV10-1
d_call: -
j_call: TRBJ2-7
cdr3_aa: CASSENLAREQYF
cdr3_nt: TGCGCCAGCAGTGAGAATCTAGCGCGGGAGCAGTACTTC

clone_size: -
v_call: TRBV24-1
d_call: -
j_call: TRBJ1-2
cdr3_aa: CATSGGPLGGYTF
cdr3_nt: TGTGCCACCAGCGGAGGTCCCTTAGGAGGCTACACCTTC

clone_size: many
v_call: TRBV6-6
d_call: TRBD1
j_call: TRBJ1-6
cdr3_aa: CASSTRTGDNSPLHF
cdr3_nt: TGTGCCAGCAGTACTCGGACAGGGGATAATTCACCCCTCCACTTT

clone_size: -
v_call: TRBV29-1
d_call: -
j_call: TRBJ1-2
cdr3_aa: CSVASSGGNYGYTF
cdr3_nt: TGCAGCGTGGCCTCAAGTGGTGGAAACTATGGCTACACCTTC

clone_size: many
v_call: TRBV7-6
d_call: -
j_call: TRBJ1-1
cdr3_aa: CASRRITEAFF
cdr3_nt: TGTGCCAGCAGAAGGATCACTGAAGCTTTCTTT

clone_size: few
v_call: TRBV5-1
d_call: -
j_call: TRBJ1-1
cdr3_aa: CASSARTGENTEAFF
cdr3_nt: TGCGCCAGCAGCGCCCGCACAGGAGAGAACACTGAAGCTTTCTTT

clone_size: -
v_call: TRBV25-1
d_call: -
j_call: TRBJ2-7
cdr3_aa: CASSTSASGETGRESHEQYF
cdr3_nt: TGTGCCAGCAGTACATCCGCTAGCGGCGAGACAGGCAGGGAATCCCACGAGCAGTACTTC

clone_size: few
v_call: TRBV10-1
d_call: -
j_call: TRBJ2-2
cdr3_aa: CASTTNTGELFF
cdr3_nt: TGCGCCAGCACGACGAACACCGGGGAGCTGTTTTTT

clone_size: few
v_call: TRBV12-3/TRBV12-4
d_call: TRBD2
j_call: TRBJ2-1
cdr3_aa: CASSTRGTRSYNEQFF
cdr3_nt: TGTGCCAGCAGTACCCGCGGGACTAGGAGCTACAATGAGCAGTTCTTC

clone_size: many
v_call: TRBV24-1
d_call: TRBD1
j_call: TRBJ2-1
cdr3_aa: CATSDHHGTGDGEQFF
cdr3_nt: TGTGCCACCAGTGACCACCACGGGACAGGGGATGGTGAGCAGTTCTTC

clone_size: -
v_call: TRBV4-1
d_call: -
j_call: TRBJ1-2
cdr3_aa: CASSQVVRTKSYGYTF
cdr3_nt: TGCGCCAGCAGCCAAGTAGTTAGAACCAAAAGCTATGGCTACACCTTC

clone_size: many
v_call: TRBV14
d_call: -
j_call: TRBJ1-6
cdr3_aa: CASSQDPGSYSPLHF
cdr3_nt: TGTGCCAGCAGCCAAGATCCAGGGTCTTATTCACCCCTCCACTTT

clone_size: many
v_call: TRBV15
d_call: TRBD1
j_call: TRBJ2-6
cdr3_aa: CATSRDLTGLGANVLTF
cdr3_nt: TGTGCCACCAGCAGGGACCTGACAGGGCTGGGGGCCAACGTCCTGACTTTC

clone_size: -
v_call: TRBV10-3
d_call: -
j_call: TRBJ1-2
cdr3_aa: CAISVGHGYTF
cdr3_nt: TGTGCCATCAGTGTGGGACATGGCTACACCTTC

clone_size: -
v_call: TRBV6-1
d_call: TRBD1
j_call: TRBJ2-5
cdr3_aa: CASAKDRGMETQYF
cdr3_nt: TGTGCCAGCGCTAAGGACAGGGGGATGGAGACCCAGTACTTC

clone_size: many
v_call: TRBV29-1
d_call: -
j_call: TRBJ1-1
cdr3_aa: CSVVRRGRETEAFF
cdr3_nt: TGCAGCGTTGTTCGGCGGGGTCGGGAAACTGAAGCTTTCTTT

clone_size: many
v_call: TRBV25-1
d_call: -
j_call: TRBJ1-2
cdr3_aa: CASSEQERYTF
cdr3_nt: TGTGCCAGCAGTGAACAGGAGCGCTACACCTTC

clone_size: -
v_call: TRBV24-1
d_call: -
j_call: TRBJ1-3
cdr3_aa: CATSQGKGNTIYF
cdr3_nt: TGTGCCACCAGCCAGGGGAAGGGAAACACCATATATTTT

clone_size: -
v_call: TRBV3-1
d_call: TRBD2
j_call: TRBJ2-1
cdr3_aa: CASSPSASGGVNEQFF
cdr3_nt: TGTGCCAGCAGCCCTAGCGCTAGCGGGGGGGTCAATGAGCAGTTCTTC

clone_size: many
v_call: TRBV7-2
d_call: -
j_call: TRBJ2-3
cdr3_aa: CASSLGPGTDTQYF
cdr3_nt: TGTGCCAGCAGCTTAGGCCCAGGGACAGATACGCAGTATTTT

clone_size: -
v_call: TRBV7-9
d_call: TRBD2
j_call: TRBJ2-1
cdr3_aa: CASSSSGGSYNEQFF
cdr3_nt: TGTGCCAGCAGCTCCAGCGGGGGGTCCTACAATGAGCAGTTCTTC

clone_size: few
v_call: TRBV5-1
d_call: -
j_call: TRBJ2-3
cdr3_aa: CASSPRPLSTDTQYF
cdr3_nt: TGCGCCAGCAGCCCCCGACCCCTTAGCACAGATACGCAGTATTTT

clone_size: many
v_call: TRBV24-1
d_call: -
j_call: TRBJ1-3
cdr3_aa: CATSPGNSGNTIYF
cdr3_nt: TGTGCCACCAGCCCAGGGAACTCTGGAAACACCATATATTTT

clone_size: -
v_call: TRBV27
d_call: TRBD2
j_call: TRBJ2-5
cdr3_aa: CASSGDYERETQYF
cdr3_nt: TGTGCCAGCAGCGGGGACTATGAGCGAGAGACCCAGTACTTC

clone_size: many
v_call: TRBV5-1
d_call: TRBD1
j_call: TRBJ1-2
cdr3_aa: CASSYGRRTGEDYGYTF
cdr3_nt: TGCGCCAGCAGCTACGGACGGCGGACAGGGGAGGACTATGGCTACACCTTC

clone_size: -
v_call: TRBV7-3
d_call: -
j_call: TRBJ2-3
cdr3_aa: CASSPFATDTQYF
cdr3_nt: TGTGCCAGCAGCCCGTTCGCCACAGATACGCAGTATTTT

clone_size: many
v_call: TRBV11-1
d_call: TRBD2
j_call: TRBJ2-7
cdr3_aa: CASSVGGGRASGYEQYF
cdr3_nt: TGTGCCAGCAGCGTTGGAGGCGGGAGGGCCTCGGGGTACGAGCAGTACTTC

clone_size: -
v_call: TRBV12-3/TRBV12-4
d_call: -
j_call: TRBJ1-2
cdr3_aa: CASSVGRAGCGYTF
cdr3_nt: TGTGCCAGCAGTGTAGGGCGGGCGGGGTGTGGCTACACCTTC

clone_size: many
v_call: TRBV29-1
d_call: -
j_call: TRBJ1-2
cdr3_aa: CSVEEGQGLMDYGYTF
cdr3_nt: TGCAGCGTTGAAGAAGGGCAGGGACTTATGGACTATGGCTACACCTTC

clone_size: many
v_call: TRBV29-1
d_call: TRBD2
j_call: TRBJ2-5
cdr3_aa: CSVVLAGGETQYF
cdr3_nt: TGCAGCGTTGTGCTAGCGGGAGGGGAGACCCAGTACTTC